There are a few counts of the clone carrying this T cell receptor (beta chain). The target antigen is unknown. This entry is derived from a study of T-cell memory formation after mild COVID-19. Study observations and caveats: Some clones that responded turned up in pre-infection memory, which suggests that cross-reactive memory joined in. Unconfirmed was the SARS-CoV-2 specificity of second-wave clones that peaked on day 37. Mostly located in CM and EM were contracting CD4+ clones, with contracting CD8+ clones located in EMRA.

The authors produced TCR alpha and TCR beta cDNA libraries with sample barcodes and UMIs by 5'RACE using constant-segment primers. Using its own MiXCR run on the 5' RACE reads, TCRdb lists one record per CDR3 protein. This sample has about 190,000 distinct CDR3 sequences, with about 17% found just once. CDR3 length equals 12 residues. The ends were cut back, 7 bases at V and 7 bases at J, with 12 bases in the middle. This TCR came from an adult woman who had mild COVID-19 (a few samples of this study predate the infection). Cell type and time point are not known. The material sequenced was PBMCs or a T cell subset sorted from them (not recorded which). The genes are TRBV12-3 or TRBV12-4 and TRBJ2-3; D possibly corresponds to TRBD2 (6 bases). The CDR3 DNA sequence: TGTGCCAGCACCACCCGGGGGAATACGCAGTATTTT. Encoded protein: CASTTRGNTQYF.